This TCR beta chain was obtained from a study of T-cell reconstitution after alpha-beta-depleted transplantation in children. The table lists this clonotype with many counts. It was with unique molecular identifiers that the TCRbeta library was prepared. TCRdb re-derived calls from the PCR reads in MiXCR, one entry per CDR3 protein. The sample gives roughly 200,000 distinct CDR3 sequences, just over 14% of which show up once; roughly an eighth is in the top ten. Germline values: CDR1 SGHTA, CDR2 FQGNSA. The CDR3 consists of 15 residues. V was clipped by 0 bases and J by 4 bases, with 13 bases between them.

Material: PBMCs from the stem cell graft donor, obtained from the stem cell graft. The rearrangement links TRBV7-2 to TRBJ2-7; either TRBD1 or TRBD2 may supply D (6 bases each). This clonotype was sampled from a human donor who donated a stem cell graft to a child with acute lymphoblastic leukemia. This CDR3 reads CASSLAPGAGYEQYF. CDR3 DNA sequence: TGTGCCAGCAGCTTAGCTCCGGGGGCGGGATACGAGCAGTACTTC. Full variable domain (rest looked up from reference TRBV7-2 and TRBJ2-7): GAGVSQSPSNKVTEKGKDVELRCDPISGHTALYWYRQSLGQGLEFLIYFQGNSAPDKSGLPSDRFSAERTGGSVSTLTIQRTQQEDSAVYLCASSLAPGAGYEQYFGPGTRLTVT.